This TCR beta chain was found in a study of T cell repertoires in cytomegalovirus infection. Study context: Through public TCR beta signatures, both CMV infection and matching HLA type were indicated.

Each CDR3 protein gets one entry after TCRdb re-called the reads with MiXCR. The data contain 300,000 to 450,000 distinct CDR3 sequences, 15% to 20% of them seen just once; the ten biggest clones take up 7.5% to 9%. Unmatched junction bases numbered 5, after V lost 6 bases and J lost 3 bases. This CDR3 has 14 residues. The V gene's germline CDR1 is ENHRY and CDR2 SYGVKD. General observations from the study: Adding up the frequency of public TCR beta families identified people who carried CMV plus the relevant HLA. What dominated the ex vivo response were HLA-C-restricted CMV-specific TCR beta clonotypes.

This clonotype was counted between two and nine times. Its antigen is currently unknown. V and J are TRBV10-3 and TRBJ2-5; TRBD1 matches 9 bases. The sequence was obtained from a human donor in good health (CMV status not recorded). Some clones in this sample may be carry-over from other donors' samples. The source material was PBMCs. CDR3: CAIRPDRGEETQYF. Here the CDR3 DNA reads TGTGCCATCAGACCAGACAGGGGGGAAGAGACCCAGTACTTC.